These 24 T cell receptor beta chains were sequenced from one sample in a study of CD8 T cells in ankylosing spondylitis. TCRdb re-analysed the 5' RACE reads in MiXCR, keeping a single row per CDR3 protein. The data hold around 220,000 distinct CDR3 sequences, with roughly a tenth observed a single time. The specimen sequenced was blood, either unsorted or a sorted T cell fraction (not recorded which). These receptors all stem from a male donor with ankylosing spondylitis or in good health (not recorded which).

In its sample, this clonotype was seen many times. The chain has TRBV20-1 and TRBJ1-1; 7 nucleotides match TRBD1. V dropped 4 bases and J dropped 1; count of bases not matched to a gene: 9. The CDR3 is 15 amino acids. The germline gives CDR1 DFQATT, CDR2 SNEGSKA (reference sequence). In DNA form, the CDR3 reads TGCAGTGCTATCCCCCGACAGGGAAGGAACACTGAAGCTTTCTTT. It specifies CSAIPRQGRNTEAFF.

V usage is TRBV5-1 and J usage is TRBJ2-5, with 10 nucleotides matching TRBD2. Trimming cost V 3 bases and J 5 bases; bases outside gene matches: 10. The length of the CDR3 is 16 residues. CDR1 and CDR2 (germline): SGHRS, YFSETQ. CDR3 in DNA: TGCGCCAGCAGCTATTCACCGGGACTAGCGACGGAGACCCAGTACTTC. It codes for CASSYSPGLATETQYF.

This sequence joins TRBV29-1 and TRBJ2-5; 12 bases map to TRBD2. V shed 7 bases and J 0 bases; nucleotides not matched to a gene: 6. The germline V gene has CDR1 SQVTM and CDR2 ANQGSEA. This CDR3 region has 15 residues. In nucleotides, the CDR3 is TGCAGCGGCCTCCTAGCGGGGGGGGACCAAGAGACCCAGTACTTC. This gives the protein CSGLLAGGDQETQYF.

The rearrangement joins TRBV3-1 to TRBJ1-5, with 8 bases that match TRBD1. The CDR3 length is 14 residues. The junction had 5 bases not matched to a gene; V was cut back by 1 base and J by 9 bases. CDR1 is LGHDT, CDR2 YNNKEL, per germline (reference sequence). The CDR3 sequence: CASSQGGTGRPQHF. The CDR3 nucleotides are TGTGCCAGCAGCCAAGGGGGGACAGGCCGGCCCCAGCATTTT.

The chain joins TRBV29-1 to TRBJ2-1; D gene ambiguous. With 6 bases removed from V and 6 bases from J, the gap between germline ends came to 12 bases. The CDR3 spans 12 residues. In germline, CDR1 is SQVTM, CDR2 ANQGSEA. In DNA, the CDR3 is TGCAGCGTGGGCCGATGGGGCAATGAGCAGTTCTTC. Its translation: CSVGRWGNEQFF.

This clonotype was seen at least ten times. V usage is TRBV15 and J usage is TRBJ2-3; D possibly uses TRBD1 or TRBD2 (5 bases each). The germline CDR1 and CDR2 sequences are LNHNV and YYDKDF (reference sequence). CDR3 length equals 16 residues. V was clipped by 5 bases and J by 0 bases, with 15 bases between them. In nucleotides, the CDR3 is TGTGCCACCAGCGGCGGTCGAGGGGTAAGCACAGATACGCAGTATTTT. Translation gives CATSGGRGVSTDTQYF.

This clonotype was recorded many times. This rearrangement joins TRBV20-1 to TRBJ1-5; TRBD1 agrees at 11 bases. Germline lookup yields CDR1 DFQATT and CDR2 SNEGSKA (reference sequence). The CDR3 extends over 15 amino acids. V shed 6 bases, J shed 2 bases, and the junction held 6 bases outside the gene matches. This CDR3 is CSAPGTGGGNQPQHF. The CDR3 region has the DNA TGCAGTGCACCCGGGACAGGGGGTGGCAATCAGCCCCAGCATTTT.

The chain has TRBV6-2 or TRBV6-3 and TRBJ2-7, with TRBD1 matching 7 bases. CDR3 length equals 16 residues. Germline loops: CDR1 MNHEY, CDR2 SVGEGT. Trimming at V came to 0 bases and at J to 2 bases, leaving 7 bases not matched to a gene. CDR3 loop: CASSYSPTGSPYEQYF. The CDR3 nucleotides read TGTGCCAGCAGTTACTCCCCGACAGGGAGTCCCTACGAGCAGTACTTC.

The chain is built from TRBV18 and TRBJ1-1, with D possibly matching TRBD1 (5 bases). The CDR3 totals 18 residues. V was cut by 3 bases and J by 0 bases, with 20 bases left in between. Germline V gene sequence: CDR1 KGHSH, CDR2 LQKENI. Here the CDR3 reads CASSPFGGGGAMNTEAFF. In DNA form, the CDR3 reads TGTGCCAGCTCACCCTTTGGGGGGGGAGGAGCAATGAACACTGAAGCTTTCTTT.

The sample holds many counts of this clonotype. The V and J genes are TRBV5-1 and TRBJ1-1; D call uncertain. Germline CDR1 and CDR2: SGHRS and YFSETQ. CDR3 length: 16 residues. Trimming stripped 0 bases from V and 1 base from J, with 13 bases between. The CDR3 here is CASSLEGPHQNTEAFF. In DNA, the CDR3 is TGCGCCAGCAGCTTGGAAGGACCGCACCAGAACACTGAAGCTTTCTTT.

This clonotype was counted ten times or more. The rearrangement uses TRBV5-4 and TRBJ2-7; TRBD1 agrees at 9 bases. The CDR3 extends over 18 amino acids. V lost 0 bases and J lost 4; bases outside the gene matches: 14. Germline CDR1 and CDR2: SGHNT and YYREEE (reference sequence). Written as DNA, the CDR3 is TGTGCCAGCAGCTTGGGCGGACAGGGGCTCCAAAAGTCTTACGAGCAGTACTTC. Amino acids: CASSLGGQGLQKSYEQYF.

The V call is TRBV7-6, the J call TRBJ1-5; 9 bases map to TRBD1. Losses at the gene ends were 3 bases for V and 4 bases for J; bases not matched to a gene: 7. Germline loops: CDR1 SGHVS, CDR2 FNYEAQ. The CDR3 contains 16 residues. The DNA of the CDR3 is TGTGCCAGCAGCTTTGAAACAGGGGGCCGAAATCAGCCCCAGCATTTT. Its protein product is CASSFETGGRNQPQHF.

In its sample, this clonotype was seen many times. This chain uses TRBV3-1 with TRBJ2-2; 8 nucleotides match TRBD1. The CDR3 has 16 amino acids. In germline, CDR1 is LGHDT, CDR2 YNNKEL (reference sequence). V was clipped by 1 base and J by 0 bases; unmatched bases: 1. DNA of the CDR3: TGTGCCAGCAGCCAAGGGACAGGGACGAACACCGGGGAGCTGTTTTTT. Translated: CASSQGTGTNTGELFF.

V gene TRBV5-1 combines with J gene TRBJ1-1; 10 bases fit TRBD1. Per the germline V gene, CDR1 is SGHRS and CDR2 is YFSETQ. The CDR3 extends over 19 amino acids. Germline trimming cut 1 base from V and 4 bases from J; bases unmatched to any gene: 16. The DNA for the CDR3 is TGCGCCAGCAGCTTGCCCCCTCAGGGGGACAGGGGATTTGGCACTGAAGCTTTCTTT. The encoded protein is CASSLPPQGDRGFGTEAFF. The complete variable domain, with remaining parts taken from reference TRBV5-1 and TRBJ1-1, reads KAGVTQTPRYLIKTRGQQVTLSCSPISGHRSVSWYQQTPGQGLQFLFEYFSETQRNKGNFPGRFSGRQFSNSRSEMNVSTLELGDSALYLCASSLPPQGDRGFGTEAFFGQGTRLTVV.

This clonotype was detected many times. The genes are TRBV20-1 and TRBJ2-6, with D possibly matching TRBD2 (6 bases). Per the germline V gene, CDR1 is DFQATT and CDR2 is SNEGSKA (reference sequence). The CDR3 spans 17 residues. Trimming removed 0 bases at V and 0 bases at J, with 12 bases between. DNA for the CDR3: TGCAGTGCTAGAGATATCAGGGACTTCTCTGGGGCCAACGTCCTGACTTTC. As protein: CSARDIRDFSGANVLTF.

J is TRBJ1-4 and V is TRBV29-1; 9 positions agree with TRBD1. The CDR3 contains 14 residues. The junction had 4 bases not matched to a gene; V was cut back by 0 bases and J by 8 bases. Germline assignment: CDR1 SQVTM and CDR2 ANQGSEA. The CDR3 reads CSVEEGQGGEKLFF. The CDR3 nucleotides are TGCAGCGTTGAAGAGGGACAGGGCGGCGAAAAACTGTTTTTT.

This clonotype has ten or more counts. The chain couples TRBV20-1 to TRBJ2-5, with D maybe TRBD2 (5 bases). The CDR3 sequence is 14 residues long. The ends were cut back, 8 bases at V and 1 base at J, with 17 bases in the middle. CDR1 is DFQATT, CDR2 SNEGSKA, per germline (reference sequence). The CDR3 is CSTLEATRQETQYF. CDR3 DNA sequence: TGCAGTACCCTGGAGGCGACACGCCAAGAGACCCAGTACTTC.

V usage is TRBV12-3 or TRBV12-4 and J usage is TRBJ2-3; TRBD1 agrees at 8 bases. V trimming: 5 bases; J trimming: 1 base; junction bases outside the gene matches: 17. CDR3 length equals 19 residues. The CDR3 is CASSLGQGGGLGGTDTQYF. The CDR3 DNA is TGTGCCAGCAGTCTTGGACAGGGCGGCGGGCTGGGGGGCACAGATACGCAGTATTTT.

This clonotype has at least ten counts. The chain has TRBV28 and TRBJ1-4; no clear D. The CDR3 is 15 residues long. V lost 2 bases and J 8 bases, leaving 15 bases between the germline ends. In germline, CDR1 is MDHEN, CDR2 SYDVKM. DNA of the CDR3: TGTGCCAGCAGTTTACCTACTACCGGGGAAGAAAAACTGTTTTTT. This translates into CASSLPTTGEEKLFF.

This clonotype was seen many times. The V and J genes are TRBV20-1 and TRBJ2-1; D is possibly TRBD1 or TRBD2 (6 bases each). V gave up 3 bases and J gave up 7 bases, with 19 bases separating them. Germline values: CDR1 DFQATT, CDR2 SNEGSKA (reference sequence). This CDR3 comprises 15 residues. CDR3: CSASVSGARDNEQFF. Here the CDR3 DNA reads TGCAGTGCTAGTGTGTCGGGGGCAAGGGATAATGAGCAGTTCTTC.

Only a few counts were recorded for this clonotype. This chain links TRBV6-4 with TRBJ2-3, with TRBD2 identical over 8 bases. This CDR3 is built from 15 residues. Looked up from germline, CDR1 is MRHNA and CDR2 is SNTAGT. Trimming removed 3 bases from V and 3 bases from J; junction bases left unmatched: 5. DNA of the CDR3: TGTGCCAGCAGTGATCTCGGGGGGGCTACAGATACGCAGTATTTT. It specifies CASSDLGGATDTQYF.

The V and J genes are TRBV7-3 and TRBJ2-3, with TRBD2 identical over 8 bases. The CDR3 spans 16 residues. CDR1 and CDR2 (germline): SGHTA, FQGTGA. With V trimmed by 3 bases and J by 1 base, 6 bases remained unmatched. CDR3 protein: CASSFVAGLGTDTQYF. The CDR3 DNA is TGTGCCAGCAGCTTTGTAGCGGGGTTGGGCACAGATACGCAGTATTTT. The entire variable domain, with the rest obtained from reference TRBV7-3 and TRBJ2-3, is as follows: GAGVSQTPSNKVTEKGKYVELRCDPISGHTALYWYRQSLGQGPEFLIYFQGTGAADDSGLPNDRFFAVRPEGSVSTLKIQRTERGDSAVYLCASSFVAGLGTDTQYFGPGTRLTVL.

V and J are TRBV15 and TRBJ1-5, with D possibly matching TRBD1 (5 bases). From germline, CDR1 is LNHNV and CDR2 YYDKDF (reference sequence). V was cut by 1 base and J by 2 bases, with 12 bases left in between. The CDR3 is 16 amino acids. Here the CDR3 DNA reads TGTGCCACCAGCAGAGGGGAGGGGTCGGGCAATCAGCCCCAGCATTTT. The encoded protein is CATSRGEGSGNQPQHF.

Points on this clonotype: A much larger clone differs from this one at a single base, so this may be a read error. Lacking the conserved final phenylalanine or tryptophan, this CDR3 likely reflects a read error. V usage is TRBV3-1 and J usage is TRBJ2-3; D is possibly TRBD1 (6 bases). CDR3 size: 14 residues. CDR1 is LGHDT, CDR2 YNNKEL, per germline (reference sequence). Trimming took 0 bases from V and 7 from J, leaving 11 bases between them. The CDR3 region has the DNA TGTGCCAGCAGCCAAGATGCAGGGGCGCATACGCAGTATTTG. Residues: CASSQDAGAHTQYL.